What follows is one T cell receptor beta chain and its context. Its antigen is not identified. This record belongs to a study of cytomegalovirus exposure and HLA in healthy donors. With V trimmed by 7 bases and J by 1 base, 15 bases remained unmatched. This CDR3 is built from 19 residues. Germline V gene data show CDR1 as SGHRS and CDR2 as YFSETQ. Produced via immunoSEQ multiplex PCR; TCRdb's table is partial and in-frame only. Altogether over 110,000 clones are present, around 87% being singletons, with the ten largest covering approximately 8.7%. The study, taken as a whole, reports: The authors enumerated roughly 180 TCR beta chains as linked to cytomegalovirus.

The TCR was taken from a young man in good health and CMV-seropositive. The genes are TRBV5-1 and TRBJ2-5; the match to TRBD2 covers 14 bases. The sequencing input was PBMCs. CDR3 loop: CASRPGLAGALKPQETQYF. CDR3 coding DNA: TGCGCCAGCCGACCGGGACTAGCGGGGGCCCTGAAACCCCAAGAGACCCAGTACTTC. The full variable domain, in which reference TRBV5-1 and TRBJ2-5 provide the parts outside the CDR3, is KAGVTQTPRYLIKTRGQQVTLSCSPISGHRSVSWYQQTPGQGLQFLFEYFSETQRNKGNFPGRFSGRQFSNSRSEMNVSTLELGDSALYLCASRPGLAGALKPQETQYFGPGTRLLVL.